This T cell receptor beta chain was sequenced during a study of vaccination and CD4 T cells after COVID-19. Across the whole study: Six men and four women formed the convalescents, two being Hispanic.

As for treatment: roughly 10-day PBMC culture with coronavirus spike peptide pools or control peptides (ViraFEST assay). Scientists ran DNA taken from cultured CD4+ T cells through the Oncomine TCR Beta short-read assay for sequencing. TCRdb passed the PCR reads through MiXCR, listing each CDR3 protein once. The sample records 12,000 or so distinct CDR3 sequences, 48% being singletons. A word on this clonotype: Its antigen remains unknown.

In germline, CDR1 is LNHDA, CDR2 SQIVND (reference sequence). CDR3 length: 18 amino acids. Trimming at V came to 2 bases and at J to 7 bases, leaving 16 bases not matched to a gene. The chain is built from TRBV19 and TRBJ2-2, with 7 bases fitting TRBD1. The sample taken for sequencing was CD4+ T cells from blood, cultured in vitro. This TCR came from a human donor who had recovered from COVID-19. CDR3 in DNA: TGTGCCAGTAGTATAATTGGAATGGGGCGACAGGGTTACGGGGAGCTGTTTTTT. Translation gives CASSIIGMGRQGYGELFF.